This T cell receptor beta chain was documented in a study of blood T cell repertoires in COVID-19. About the study: Sources were T cells, B-cell-depleted T cells, or PBMCs; the material itself was cDNA or gDNA.

As handled by the study authors: Amplification from reference gene primers served as the basis for estimated nucleated cell counts. Generated by immunoSEQ multiplex PCR, the TCRdb table keeps only in-frame clones and is missing some. V and J calls and clone size come straight from that table; D and trimming were deduced from the DNA. The table records 150,000 to 200,000 clones, over 70% of them present only once. This clonotype was sampled from a man in his 60s with acute or convalescent COVID-19. Sequencing was done on a sample of peripheral blood.

Here the CDR3 DNA reads TGTGCCAGCAGCGAGGGGGATAGCAATCAGCCCCAGCATTTT. Protein sequence: CASSEGDSNQPQHF. This chain connects TRBV9 to TRBJ1-5; TRBD1 is a possible D gene (6 bases). The germline V gene encodes CDR1 SGDLS and CDR2 YYNGEE. The V and J ends lost 3 bases and 0 bases respectively, with 7 bases between them. The CDR3 is 14 residues long. Looking up the rest from reference TRBV9 and TRBJ1-5 gives the full variable domain: DSGVTQTPKHLITATGQRVTLRCSPRSGDLSVYWYQQSLDQGLQFLIQYYNGEERAKGNILERFSAQQFPDLHSELNLSSLELGDSALYFCASSEGDSNQPQHFGDGTRLSIL.